One TCR beta chain is described in this entry. This sample stems from a study of blood T cell repertoires in COVID-19. Study context: T cells, B-cell-depleted T cells, or PBMCs supplied cDNA or gDNA.

Original handling: From reference gene primer amplification, estimates of nucleated cell counts were derived. Method: immunoSEQ multiplex PCR; TCRdb's copy keeps in-frame clones and lacks some. Clonal size and the V and J genes are those of that table, whereas D and trimming came from the DNA. Of around 81,000 clones in the sample, approximately 86% were seen once. The source of this sequence is a man aged 45-65 years with acute or convalescent COVID-19. Sequencing was carried out using peripheral blood.

CDR3 loop: CSARGGTEAFF. DNA of the CDR3: TGCAGTGCTAGGGGGGGAACTGAAGCTTTCTTT. The rearrangement links TRBV20-1 to TRBJ1-1, with D possibly TRBD1 on 5 matching bases. V gave up 3 bases and J gave up 5 bases, with 7 bases separating them. The CDR3 is 11 amino acids. Germline CDR1 reads DFQATT; CDR2 reads SNEGSKA (reference sequence).